This TCR beta chain was recovered during a study of T-cell reconstitution after alpha-beta-depleted transplantation in children. Whole-study findings and limits: Several hundred expanded graft clones reportedly were the source of alpha-beta T cells about two months after transplant. Diversity of TCRbeta at day 60 was high in some patients, arising from surviving recipient T cells and thymic progenitors. A year had passed since transplant, and T-cell counts and diversity by then came mostly from newly produced T cells.

The length of the CDR3 is 17 residues. Germline CDR1 and CDR2: DFQATT and SNEGSKA (reference sequence). Between the trimmed V and J ends, which lost 6 bases and 0 bases, there was a span of 21 bases. Unique molecular identifiers were incorporated during preparation of the TCRbeta library. TCRdb independently ran MiXCR on the PCR reads; one entry per CDR3 protein. The table lists about 440,000 distinct CDR3 sequences, roughly 44% of them singletons, with under 30% in the top ten. This clonotype showed up many times. Its antigen is as yet unknown. The source material was PBMCs, sampled before TCRalphabeta/CD19-depleted stem cell transplant. The chain joins TRBV20-1 to TRBJ2-1; either TRBD1 or TRBD2 may supply D (6 bases each). The clonotype comes from a girl aged 2 to 10 with aplastic anemia, due to receive a stem cell transplant. The CDR3 DNA reads TGCAGTGCCCATACCCGCTTAGGGGGGAGCTCCTACAATGAGCAGTTCTTC. Residues: CSAHTRLGGSSYNEQFF.